Given below is one T cell receptor beta chain in context. The germline V and J ends were trimmed by 1 base and 2 bases, with 21 bases remaining between them. The germline V gene encodes CDR1 SGHVS and CDR2 FQNEAQ. There are 19 residues in the CDR3. The sample belongs to a study of blood T cell repertoires in COVID-19. Here immunoSEQ multiplex PCR was the method, and the copy in TCRdb shows in-frame clones only, minus some. Here the sample spans around 300,000 clones, about nine tenths being singletons. Material for sequencing was PBMCs or T cells enriched from blood (not recorded which). The sequence was obtained from a woman aged 25 to 39 who had recovered from COVID-19. The gene calls are TRBV7-8 and TRBJ2-1; D perhaps matches TRBD2 (6 bases). CDR3 sequence reads: CASSLEGTPLAPAYNEQFF. The CDR3 region has the DNA TGTGCCAGCAGCTTAGAGGGCACACCCCTAGCGCCCGCCTACAATGAGCAGTTCTTC.